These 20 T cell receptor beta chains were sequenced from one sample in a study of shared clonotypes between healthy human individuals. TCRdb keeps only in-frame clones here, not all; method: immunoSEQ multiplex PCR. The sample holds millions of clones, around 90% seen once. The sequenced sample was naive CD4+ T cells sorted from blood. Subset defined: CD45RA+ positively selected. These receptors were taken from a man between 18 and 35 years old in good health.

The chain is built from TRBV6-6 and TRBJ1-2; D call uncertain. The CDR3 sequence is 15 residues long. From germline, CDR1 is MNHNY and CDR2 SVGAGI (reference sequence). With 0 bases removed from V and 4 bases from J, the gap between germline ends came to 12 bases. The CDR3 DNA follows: TGTGCCAGCAGTTACTCGCATCCCTCGGGCTATGGCTACACCTTC. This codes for CASSYSHPSGYGYTF.

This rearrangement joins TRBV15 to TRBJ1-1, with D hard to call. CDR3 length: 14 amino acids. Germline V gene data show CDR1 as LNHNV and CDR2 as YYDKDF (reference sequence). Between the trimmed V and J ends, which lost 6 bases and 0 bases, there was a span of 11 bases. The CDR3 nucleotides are TGTGCCACCAGGAGGAGTGGTATGAACACTGAAGCTTTCTTT. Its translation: CATRRSGMNTEAFF.

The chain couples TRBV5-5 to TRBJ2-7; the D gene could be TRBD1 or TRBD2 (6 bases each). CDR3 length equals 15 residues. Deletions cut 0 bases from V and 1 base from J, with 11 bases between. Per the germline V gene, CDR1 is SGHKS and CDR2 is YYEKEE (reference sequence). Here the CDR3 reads CASSLDGGGSYEQYF. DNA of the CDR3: TGTGCCAGCAGCTTGGATGGAGGGGGGTCCTACGAGCAGTACTTC. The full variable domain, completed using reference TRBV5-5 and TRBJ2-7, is DAGVTQSPTHLIKTRGQQVTLRCSPISGHKSVSWYQQVLGQGPQFIFQYYEKEERGRGNFPDRFSARQFPNYSSELNVNALLLGDSALYLCASSLDGGGSYEQYFGPGTRLTVT.

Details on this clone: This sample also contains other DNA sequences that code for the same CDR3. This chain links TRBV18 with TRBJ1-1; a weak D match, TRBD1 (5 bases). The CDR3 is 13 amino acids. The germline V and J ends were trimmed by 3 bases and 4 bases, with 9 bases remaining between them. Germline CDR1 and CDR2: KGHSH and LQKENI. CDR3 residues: CASSPGTATEAFF. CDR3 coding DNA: TGTGCCAGCTCACCCGGGACGGCCACTGAAGCTTTCTTT.

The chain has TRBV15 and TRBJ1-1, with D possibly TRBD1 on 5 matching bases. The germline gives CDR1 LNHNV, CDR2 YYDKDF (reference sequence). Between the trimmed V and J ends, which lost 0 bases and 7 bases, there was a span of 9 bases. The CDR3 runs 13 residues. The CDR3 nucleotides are TGTGCCACCAGCAGAGATCTAGGGGATGAAGCTTTCTTT. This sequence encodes CATSRDLGDEAFF.

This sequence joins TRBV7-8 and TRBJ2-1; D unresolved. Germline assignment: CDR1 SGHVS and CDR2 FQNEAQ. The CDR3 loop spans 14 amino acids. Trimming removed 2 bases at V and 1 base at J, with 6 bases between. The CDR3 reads CASSLRQSYNEQFF. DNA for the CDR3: TGTGCCAGCAGCTTAAGGCAATCCTACAATGAGCAGTTCTTC.

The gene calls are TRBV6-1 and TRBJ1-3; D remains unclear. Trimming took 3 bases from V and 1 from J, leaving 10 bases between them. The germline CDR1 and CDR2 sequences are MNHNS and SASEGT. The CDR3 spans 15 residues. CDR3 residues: CASSEAERSGNTIYF. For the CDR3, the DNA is TGTGCCAGCAGTGAGGCGGAAAGATCTGGAAACACCATATATTTT.

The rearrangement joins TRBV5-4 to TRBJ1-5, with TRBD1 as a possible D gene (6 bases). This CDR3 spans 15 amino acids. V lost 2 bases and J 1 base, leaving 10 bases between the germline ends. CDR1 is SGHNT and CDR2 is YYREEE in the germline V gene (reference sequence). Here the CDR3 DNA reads TGTGCCAGCAGCTTAGGGGGAACAAGCAATCAGCCCCAGCATTTT. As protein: CASSLGGTSNQPQHF. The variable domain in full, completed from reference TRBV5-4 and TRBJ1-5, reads ETGVTQSPTHLIKTRGQQVTLRCSSQSGHNTVSWYQQALGQGPQFIFQYYREEENGRGNFPPRFSGLQFPNYSSELNVNALELDDSALYLCASSLGGTSNQPQHFGDGTRLSIL.

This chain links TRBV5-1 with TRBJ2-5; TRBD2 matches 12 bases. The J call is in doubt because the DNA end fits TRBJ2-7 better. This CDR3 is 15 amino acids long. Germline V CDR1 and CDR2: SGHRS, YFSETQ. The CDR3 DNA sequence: TGCGCCAGCAGCCCCGGACTAGCGGGACTCTACGAGCAGTACTTC. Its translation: CASSPGLAGLYEQYF.

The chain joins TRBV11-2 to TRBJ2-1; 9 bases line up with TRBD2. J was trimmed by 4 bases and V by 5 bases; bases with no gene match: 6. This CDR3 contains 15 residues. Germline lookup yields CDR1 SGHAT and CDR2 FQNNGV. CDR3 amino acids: CASSASGRTYNEQFF. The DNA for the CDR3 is TGTGCCAGCAGCGCCAGCGGGAGGACGTACAATGAGCAGTTCTTC.

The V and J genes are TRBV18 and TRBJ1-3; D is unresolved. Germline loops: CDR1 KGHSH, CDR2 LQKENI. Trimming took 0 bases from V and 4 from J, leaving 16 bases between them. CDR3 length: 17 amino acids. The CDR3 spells CASSPPGLRETGNTIYF. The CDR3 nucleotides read TGTGCCAGCTCACCACCGGGGTTACGTGAGACCGGAAACACCATATATTTT.

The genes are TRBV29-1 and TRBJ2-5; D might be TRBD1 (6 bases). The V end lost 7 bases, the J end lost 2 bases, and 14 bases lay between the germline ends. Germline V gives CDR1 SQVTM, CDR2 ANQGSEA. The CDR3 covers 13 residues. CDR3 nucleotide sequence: TGCAGCGCTCGTACCGGGACACAAGAGACCCAGTACTTC. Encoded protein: CSARTGTQETQYF.

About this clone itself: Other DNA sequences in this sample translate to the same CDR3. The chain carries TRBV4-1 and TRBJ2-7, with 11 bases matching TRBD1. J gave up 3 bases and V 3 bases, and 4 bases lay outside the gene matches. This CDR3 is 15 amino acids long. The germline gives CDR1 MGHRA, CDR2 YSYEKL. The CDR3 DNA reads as TGCGCCAGCAGCCACCCGGGACAGGGGGTCTACGAGCAGTACTTC. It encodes CASSHPGQGVYEQYF.

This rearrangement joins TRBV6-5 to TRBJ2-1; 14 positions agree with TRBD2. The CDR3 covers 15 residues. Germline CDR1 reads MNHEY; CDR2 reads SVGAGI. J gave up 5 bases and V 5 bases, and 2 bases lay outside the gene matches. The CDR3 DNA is TGTGCCAGCAGTATGGGACTAGCGGGGGACAATGAGCAGTTCTTC. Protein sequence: CASSMGLAGDNEQFF.

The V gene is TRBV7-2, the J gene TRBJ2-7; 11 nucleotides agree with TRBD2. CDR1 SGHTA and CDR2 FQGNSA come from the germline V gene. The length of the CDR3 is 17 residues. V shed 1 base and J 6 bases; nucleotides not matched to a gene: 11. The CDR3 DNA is TGTGCCAGCAGCTTAGTTGCGACTAGCGGGATCTGGGCCGAGCAGTACTTC. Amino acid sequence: CASSLVATSGIWAEQYF.

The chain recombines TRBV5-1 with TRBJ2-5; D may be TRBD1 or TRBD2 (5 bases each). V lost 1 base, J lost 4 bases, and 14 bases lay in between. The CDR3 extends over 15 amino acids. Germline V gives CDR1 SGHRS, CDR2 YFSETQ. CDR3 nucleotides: TGCGCCAGCAGCTTGTGGGGGACCCAGGGAGAGACCCAGTACTTC. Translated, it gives CASSLWGTQGETQYF. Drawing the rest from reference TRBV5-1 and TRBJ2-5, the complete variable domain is KAGVTQTPRYLIKTRGQQVTLSCSPISGHRSVSWYQQTPGQGLQFLFEYFSETQRNKGNFPGRFSGRQFSNSRSEMNVSTLELGDSALYLCASSLWGTQGETQYFGPGTRLLVL.

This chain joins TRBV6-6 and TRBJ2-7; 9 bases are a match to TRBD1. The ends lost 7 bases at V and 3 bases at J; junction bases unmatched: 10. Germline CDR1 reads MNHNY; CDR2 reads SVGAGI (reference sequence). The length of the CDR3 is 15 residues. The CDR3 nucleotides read TGTGCCAGCAACTCCCGGGACAGGGCTCTCTACGAGCAGTACTTC. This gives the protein CASNSRDRALYEQYF.

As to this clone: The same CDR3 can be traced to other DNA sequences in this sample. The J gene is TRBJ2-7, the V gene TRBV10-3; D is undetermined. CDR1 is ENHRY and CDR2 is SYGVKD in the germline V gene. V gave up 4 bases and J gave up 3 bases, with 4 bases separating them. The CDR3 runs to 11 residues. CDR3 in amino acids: CAISGSYEQYF. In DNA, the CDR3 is TGTGCCATCAGTGGGAGCTACGAGCAGTACTTC.

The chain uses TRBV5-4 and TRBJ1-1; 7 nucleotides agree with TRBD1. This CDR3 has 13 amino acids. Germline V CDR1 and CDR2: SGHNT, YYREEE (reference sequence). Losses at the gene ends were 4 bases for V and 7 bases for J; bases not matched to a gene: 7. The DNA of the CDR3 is TGTGCCAGCAGCGTCGACAGGGTAGGTGAAGCTTTCTTT. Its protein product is CASSVDRVGEAFF.

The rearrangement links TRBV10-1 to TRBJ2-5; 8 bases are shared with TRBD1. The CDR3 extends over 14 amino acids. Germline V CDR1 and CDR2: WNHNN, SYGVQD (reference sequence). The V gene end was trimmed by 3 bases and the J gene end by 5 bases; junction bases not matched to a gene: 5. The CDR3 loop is CASSEAGGAETQYF. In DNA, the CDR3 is TGCGCCAGCAGTGAAGCAGGGGGCGCGGAGACCCAGTACTTC.